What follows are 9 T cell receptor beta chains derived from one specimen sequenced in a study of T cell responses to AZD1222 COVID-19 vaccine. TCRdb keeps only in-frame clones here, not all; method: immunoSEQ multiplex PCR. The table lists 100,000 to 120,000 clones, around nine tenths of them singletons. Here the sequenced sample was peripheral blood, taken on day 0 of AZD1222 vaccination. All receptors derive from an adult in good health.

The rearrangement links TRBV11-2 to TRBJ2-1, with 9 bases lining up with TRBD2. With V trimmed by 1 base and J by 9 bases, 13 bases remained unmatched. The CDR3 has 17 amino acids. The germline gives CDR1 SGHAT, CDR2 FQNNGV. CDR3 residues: CASSLVRSGRGPREQFF. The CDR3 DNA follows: TGTGCCAGCAGCTTAGTTCGTAGCGGGAGAGGCCCCCGTGAGCAGTTCTTC.

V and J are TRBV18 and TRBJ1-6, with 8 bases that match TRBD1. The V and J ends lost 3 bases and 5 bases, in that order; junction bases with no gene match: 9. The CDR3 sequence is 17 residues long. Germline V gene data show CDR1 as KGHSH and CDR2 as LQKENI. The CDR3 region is CASSPLPGTGDNSPLHF. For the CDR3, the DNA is TGTGCCAGCTCACCCTTACCCGGGACAGGCGATAATTCACCCCTCCACTTT.

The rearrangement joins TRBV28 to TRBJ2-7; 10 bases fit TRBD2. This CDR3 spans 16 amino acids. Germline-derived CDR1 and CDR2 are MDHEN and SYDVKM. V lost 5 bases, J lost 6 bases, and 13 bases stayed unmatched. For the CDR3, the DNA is TGTGCCAGCAGTCCATCAGGCAGCGGGAGGGCCCGCGAGCAGTACTTC. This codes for CASSPSGSGRAREQYF.

The CDR3 sequence: CAKQGPGDEQFF. The CDR3 nucleotides read TGTGCCAAACAAGGGCCTGGGGATGAGCAGTTCTTC. The gene calls are TRBV2 and TRBJ2-1; D remains ambiguous. The CDR3 spans 12 residues. The germline gives CDR1 SNHLY, CDR2 FYNNEI. Trimming left V 10 bases short and J 8 bases short, with 15 bases between.

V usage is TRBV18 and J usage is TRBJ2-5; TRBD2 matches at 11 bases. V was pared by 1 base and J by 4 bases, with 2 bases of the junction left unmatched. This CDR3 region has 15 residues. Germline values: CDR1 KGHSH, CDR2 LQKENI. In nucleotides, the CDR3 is TGTGCCAGCTCACCACTTCTAGCGGGAGGAGAGACCCAGTACTTC. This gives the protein CASSPLLAGGETQYF.

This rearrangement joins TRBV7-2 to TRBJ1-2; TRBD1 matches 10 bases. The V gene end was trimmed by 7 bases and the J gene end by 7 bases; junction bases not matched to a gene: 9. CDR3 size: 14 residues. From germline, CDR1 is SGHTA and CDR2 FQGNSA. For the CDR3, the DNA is TGTGCCAGCATCACAGACAGGGGGCAGGGTGGCTACACCTTC. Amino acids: CASITDRGQGGYTF.

In DNA form, the CDR3 reads TGTGCCAGCAGCTTTGGCGGACTAGCGGGAGTTGTCACCGGGGAGCTGTTTTTT. Its protein is CASSFGGLAGVVTGELFF. The chain combines TRBV7-2 with TRBJ2-2, with TRBD2 identical over 13 bases. CDR1 is SGHTA and CDR2 is FQGNSA in the germline V gene. After removal of 3 bases from V and 4 bases from J, the junction contained 8 bases not matched to a gene. This CDR3 region has 18 residues.

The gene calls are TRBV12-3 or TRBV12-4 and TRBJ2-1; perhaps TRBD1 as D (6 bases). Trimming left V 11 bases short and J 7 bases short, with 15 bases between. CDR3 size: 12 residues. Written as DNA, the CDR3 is TGTGCCTGTAGAGAGAGGGGGAATGAGCAGTTCTTC. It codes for CACRERGNEQFF.

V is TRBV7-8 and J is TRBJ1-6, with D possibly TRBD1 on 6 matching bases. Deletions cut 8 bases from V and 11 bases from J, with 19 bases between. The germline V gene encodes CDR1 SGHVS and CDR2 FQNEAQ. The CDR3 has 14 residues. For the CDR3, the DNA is TGTGCCAGCGGATCCACACAGGGAAATCCACCCCTCCACTTT. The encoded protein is CASGSTQGNPPLHF.